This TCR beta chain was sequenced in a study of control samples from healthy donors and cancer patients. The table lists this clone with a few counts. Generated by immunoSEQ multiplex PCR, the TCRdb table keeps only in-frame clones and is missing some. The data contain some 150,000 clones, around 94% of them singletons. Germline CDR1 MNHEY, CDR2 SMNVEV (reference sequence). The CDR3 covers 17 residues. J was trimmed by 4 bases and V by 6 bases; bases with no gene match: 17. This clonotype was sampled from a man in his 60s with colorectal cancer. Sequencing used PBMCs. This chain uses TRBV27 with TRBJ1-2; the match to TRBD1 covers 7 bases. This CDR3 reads CASSSQKGAILPYGYTF. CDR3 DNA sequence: TGTGCCAGCAGCTCCCAAAAGGGGGCGATTTTACCCTATGGCTACACCTTC.